One and the same sample provided the 20 T cell receptor beta chains below, sequenced in a study of shared clonotypes between healthy human individuals (TCRdb year 2020). Libraries were made using the immunoSEQ multiplex PCR assay. Held by TCRdb, this immuneACCESS table contains in-frame sequences only and omits some clones. Under half of the omission traces to an unresolved V gene where checked; the cause of the rest is unknown. This sample comprises roughly 1,100,000 clones, roughly 80% of them detected only once. Together, the top ten hold around 1.5% of the sample. Sequenced: memory CD4+ T cells sorted from blood. The cell subset or site label of this sample denotes: CD45RA-negative fraction. Receptors were obtained from a man between 18 and 35 years old in good health.

This chain connects TRBV2 to TRBJ2-1, with 9 bases aligning to TRBD2. The length of the CDR3 is 17 residues. CDR1 is SNHLY and CDR2 is FYNNEI in the germline V gene. The ends lost 0 bases at V and 8 bases at J; junction bases unmatched: 11. The CDR3 sequence: CASSEAGGRASWYEQFF. In DNA, the CDR3 is TGTGCCAGCAGTGAAGCCGGCGGGAGGGCCTCGTGGTATGAGCAGTTCTTC.

This clone was found many times. V and J are TRBV6-1 and TRBJ2-2, with TRBD1 matching over 11 bases. The ends lost 2 bases at V and 1 base at J; junction bases unmatched: 9. CDR1 is MNHNS and CDR2 is SASEGT in the germline V gene. The CDR3 sequence is 19 residues long. The CDR3 DNA reads as TGTGCCAGCAGTGAAAGGAGGACAGGGGGCGGGATGAACACCGGGGAGCTGTTTTTT. This sequence encodes CASSERRTGGGMNTGELFF.

This clone was counted a single time. The genes are TRBV6-6 and TRBJ2-4; D may match TRBD1 or TRBD2 (5 bases each). Germline CDR1 is MNHNY and CDR2 is SVGAGI (reference sequence). This CDR3 spans 13 amino acids. The ends were cut back, 6 bases at V and 7 bases at J, with 13 bases in the middle. CDR3: CASRRAGTNIQYF. The DNA for the CDR3 is TGTGCCAGCAGACGAGCCGGGACGAACATTCAGTACTTC.

The rearrangement links TRBV29-1 to TRBJ2-5; D is ambiguous. CDR1 and CDR2 from the germline V gene are SQVTM and ANQGSEA. CDR3 length: 12 amino acids. The V and J ends lost 6 bases and 5 bases respectively, with 13 bases between them. This CDR3 is CSVRRARETQYF. Here the CDR3 DNA reads TGCAGCGTACGACGCGCCAGGGAGACCCAGTACTTC.

This clone was found a few times. The chain joins TRBV2 to TRBJ2-5, with 14 bases that match TRBD2. J gave up 5 bases and V 5 bases, and 7 bases lay outside the gene matches. Looked up from germline, CDR1 is SNHLY and CDR2 is FYNNEI. The CDR3 spans 16 residues. Here the CDR3 DNA reads TGTGCCAGCAGTTCGACTAGCGGGGGGGCCGGGGAGACCCAGTACTTC. Protein sequence: CASSSTSGGAGETQYF.

This clone was seen a few times. The chain joins TRBV5-6 to TRBJ2-3; D may be TRBD2 (5 bases). Per germline, CDR1 SGHDT and CDR2 YYEEEE. Trimming removed 2 bases at V and 2 bases at J, with 12 bases between. The CDR3 runs 15 residues. CDR3 bases: TGTGCCAGCAGCTTTAACAGAGGGCACACAGATACGCAGTATTTT. Encoded protein: CASSFNRGHTDTQYF. Full variable domain (rest looked up from reference TRBV5-6 and TRBJ2-3): DAGVTQSPTHLIKTRGQQVTLRCSPKSGHDTVSWYQQALGQGPQFIFQYYEEEERQRGNFPDRFSGHQFPNYSSELNVNALLLGDSALYLCASSFNRGHTDTQYFGPGTRLTVL.

The V gene is TRBV13, the J gene TRBJ2-7; TRBD2 aligns across 7 bases. CDR3 size: 15 residues. The germline V gene has CDR1 PRHDT and CDR2 FYEKMQ (reference sequence). V was clipped by 0 bases and J by 3 bases; unmatched bases: 5. This CDR3 is CASSLGLAVGYEQYF. CDR3 bases: TGTGCCAGCAGCTTAGGGCTAGCGGTGGGCTACGAGCAGTACTTC.

The chain combines TRBV27 with TRBJ1-1; D is uncertain. V was pared by 6 bases and J by 2 bases, with 16 bases between. CDR3 length: 15 amino acids. Germline CDR1 is MNHEY and CDR2 is SMNVEV (reference sequence). This chain's CDR3 is CASSLGRHSNTEAFF. The CDR3 nucleotides are TGTGCCAGCAGCCTAGGAAGACACTCAAACACTGAAGCTTTCTTT.

CDR3 bases: TGCGCCAGCAGCCCGGGACAGGGTTCGACAAACACCATATATTTT. Translation: CASSPGQGSTNTIYF. The V gene is TRBV10-2, the J gene TRBJ1-3; the match to TRBD1 covers 9 bases. CDR3 length: 15 amino acids. J was trimmed by 6 bases and V by 6 bases; bases with no gene match: 9. From germline, CDR1 is WSHSY and CDR2 SAAADI.

The V gene is TRBV7-2, the J gene TRBJ1-6; no definite D call. Germline CDR1 reads SGHTA; CDR2 reads FQGNSA. Deletions cut 5 bases from V and 16 bases from J, with 15 bases between. This CDR3 comprises 12 residues. CDR3 amino acids: CASSPLARLLHF. CDR3 coding DNA: TGTGCCAGCAGCCCACTTGCACGGTTACTCCACTTT.

V is TRBV30 and J is TRBJ1-6; the match to TRBD1 covers 9 bases. From germline, CDR1 is GTSNPN and CDR2 SVGIG (reference sequence). V lost 1 base to trimming and J lost 0 bases; unmatched junction nucleotides: 4. This CDR3 is built from 17 residues. The CDR3: CAWSAGQGNSYNSPLHF. CDR3 nucleotide sequence: TGTGCCTGGAGTGCGGGACAGGGCAACTCCTATAATTCACCCCTCCACTTT.

This chain uses TRBV5-4 with TRBJ2-5; 10 nucleotides agree with TRBD2. Germline values: CDR1 SGHNT, CDR2 YYREEE (reference sequence). The CDR3 runs to 14 residues. The trim removed 7 bases at V and 5 bases at J, leaving 8 bases unmatched. The CDR3, as DNA: TGTGCCAGCGGGCTAGCGGGGGTTCCGGAGACCCAGTACTTC. Residues: CASGLAGVPETQYF.

The rearrangement uses TRBV7-9 and TRBJ2-1; D unresolved. CDR1 and CDR2 from the germline V gene are SEHNR and FQNEAQ (reference sequence). The germline V and J ends were trimmed by 4 bases and 3 bases, with 10 bases remaining between them. This CDR3 contains 14 residues. CDR3 DNA: TGTGCCAGCAGCTCACCCCTTGTCTACAATGAGCAGTTCTTC. The encoded protein is CASSSPLVYNEQFF.

The rearrangement uses TRBV2 and TRBJ2-7, with unresolved D. The CDR3 runs 13 residues. Trimming left V 11 bases short and J 2 bases short, with 16 bases between. Germline V gene sequence: CDR1 SNHLY, CDR2 FYNNEI. The CDR3 DNA reads as TGTGCCGGCCGCACCTTTGGGGCCTACGAGCAGTACTTC. Residues: CAGRTFGAYEQYF.

The V and J genes are TRBV18 and TRBJ2-1; no definite D call. Trimming removed 3 bases at V and 5 bases at J, with 11 bases between. The CDR3 length is 14 residues. Germline V lookup: CDR1 KGHSH, CDR2 LQKENI. CDR3 residues: CASSPSRWDNEQFF. The DNA of the CDR3 is TGTGCCAGCTCACCGAGCCGATGGGACAATGAGCAGTTCTTC.

The rearrangement uses TRBV4-3 and TRBJ1-2; 8 bases line up with TRBD1. CDR3 length: 15 residues. After removal of 0 bases from V and 2 bases from J, the junction contained 2 bases not matched to a gene. Germline values: CDR1 LGHNA, CDR2 YSLEER. In nucleotides, the CDR3 is TGCGCCAGCAGCCAAGACCGACAGGGGAACTATGGCTACACCTTC. Residues: CASSQDRQGNYGYTF.

This clone was picked up one time. The chain employs TRBV19 and TRBJ2-7; D is uncertain. The CDR3 is made up of 10 amino acids. V dropped 8 bases and J dropped 5 bases, with 7 bases sitting between them. Per the germline V gene, CDR1 is LNHDA and CDR2 is SQIVND (reference sequence). For the CDR3, the DNA is TGTGCCAGTCCCTTTCACGAGCAGTACTTC. This gives the protein CASPFHEQYF.

The rearrangement links TRBV7-2 to TRBJ2-5; 8 bases match TRBD1. The CDR3 is made up of 13 amino acids. The V segment lost 11 bases and the J segment 5 bases; nucleotides outside the gene matches: 10. Germline loops: CDR1 SGHTA, CDR2 FQGNSA. The CDR3 nucleotides read TGTGCCTCCAGGGGCAGGGGGCGTGAGACCCAGTACTTC. Amino acids: CASRGRGRETQYF.

The chain carries TRBV2 and TRBJ2-3, with D perhaps matching TRBD1 (7 bases). There are 15 residues in the CDR3. The germline gives CDR1 SNHLY, CDR2 FYNNEI. Trimming cost V 6 bases and J 3 bases, with 16 bases left between them. The CDR3 reads CASSLQGGRTDTQYF. In DNA, the CDR3 is TGTGCCAGCAGCCTTCAGGGGGGAAGGACAGATACGCAGTATTTT.

This chain uses TRBV5-1 with TRBJ1-1, with D possibly matching TRBD1 (5 bases). Trimming cost V 4 bases and J 5 bases, with 18 bases left between them. The CDR3 contains 15 residues. Germline lookup yields CDR1 SGHRS and CDR2 YFSETQ. CDR3 nucleotide sequence: TGCGCCAGCAGCCCCGGCCGGGGGATTAGTACTGAAGCTTTCTTT. Residues: CASSPGRGISTEAFF.